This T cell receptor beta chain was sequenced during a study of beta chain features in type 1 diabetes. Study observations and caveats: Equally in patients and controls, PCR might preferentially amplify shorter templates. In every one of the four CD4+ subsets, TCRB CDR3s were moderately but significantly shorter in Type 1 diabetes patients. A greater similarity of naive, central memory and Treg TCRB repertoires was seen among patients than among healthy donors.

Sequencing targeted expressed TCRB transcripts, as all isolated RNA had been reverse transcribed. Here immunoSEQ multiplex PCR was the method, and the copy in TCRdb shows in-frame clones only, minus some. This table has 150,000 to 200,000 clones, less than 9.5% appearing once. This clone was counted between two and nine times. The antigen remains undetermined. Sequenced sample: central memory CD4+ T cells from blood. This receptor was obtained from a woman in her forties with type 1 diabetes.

CDR3 coding DNA: TGCGCCAGCAGCCCTGGGGACTCGCAAGGCTACACCTTC. Its translation: CASSPGDSQGYTF. V and J are TRBV5-1 and TRBJ1-2, with D possibly being TRBD1 (5 bases). The V end was cut by 4 bases, the J end by 8 bases, with 15 bases between. The CDR3 runs 13 residues. Germline assignment: CDR1 SGHRS and CDR2 YFSETQ.